This TCR beta chain emerged from a study of graft-versus-host responses after intestinal transplantation. Background on the study: Anti-thymocyte globulin was used for induction in all recipients, who then took tacrolimus and steroids for 3 to 4 years. Broader study findings: Ileal or blood samples showed some GvH clones first, and such clones were also found in recipient marrow. Patients who carried graft-donor T cell macrochimerism also had high graft-versus-host to host-versus-graft clonal ratios in their allografts.

Plates contained around 200,000 CFSE-labeled responder cells and around 200,000 irradiated, violet-dye-labeled stimulator cells. CDR1 is SEHNR, CDR2 FQNEAQ, per germline (reference sequence). This CDR3 has 12 residues. Trimming cost V 6 bases and J 5 bases, with 10 bases left between them. Sequenced by immunoSEQ multiplex PCR; TCRdb stores in-frame clones only, minus some. The sample carries just over 9,000 clones, roughly 30% recorded once. This TCR derives from a human patient who was an organ donor for intestinal transplantation. Specimen: alloreactive CD8+ T cells from a mixed lymphocyte reaction culture, collected before transplantation. The subset denotes: CFSE-low proliferating T cells sorted from approximately 6-day pre-transplant mixed lymphocyte reaction (GvH or HvG direction). V is TRBV7-9 and J is TRBJ2-5, with D possibly being TRBD2 (6 bases). This CDR3 reads CASRGLAETQYF. CDR3 sequence (DNA): TGTGCCAGCAGGGGCCTAGCGGAGACCCAGTACTTC.